This TCR beta chain comes out of a study of metastatic and nonmetastatic thyroid tumors. On the study more broadly: Repertoire comparison spanned blood and tumor or nodule tissue of malignant and benign thyroid patients. Overall study results and limits: Across blood and tumor, TCR beta diversity in malignant thyroid tumors was reportedly significantly higher than in benign nodules.

Not a single patient had been given any form of treatment at any point before undergoing thyroid surgery. This clone was seen at least ten times. The antigen remains unidentified. In the authors' methods: The study built a papillary thyroid cancer distant-metastasis classifier from CDR3 differences across clinicopathological groups. TCRdb reprocessed the PCR reads via MiXCR. TCRdb's processing, not the authors', yielded these V and J calls. Among approximately 16,000 clones, approximately 12% were seen once, and the ten largest hold around 15%. J gave up 2 bases and V 0 bases, and 6 bases lay outside the gene matches. The CDR3 consists of 15 residues. The germline V gene encodes CDR1 DFQATT and CDR2 SNEGSKA (reference sequence).

The clonotype originates from a female donor with papillary thyroid cancer or a benign thyroid nodule (not recorded which). Some clones in this sample may be carry-over from other donors' samples. The chain recombines TRBV20-1 with TRBJ2-7; 8 nucleotides match TRBD2. The sample comprised tumor tissue. As DNA, the CDR3 is TGCAGTGCTAGAGAAGCGGGAGTGGGCCCCTACGAGCAGTACTTC. Translation gives CSAREAGVGPYEQYF.